The clone carrying this T cell receptor (beta chain) has just a few counts. No antigen is known for it. These data are taken from a study of T cells after yellow fever vaccination. Whole-study findings and limits: The presence of abundant clonotypes contaminating from the bulk population was possible in FACS-sorted repertoires.

CDR1 ENHRY and CDR2 SYGVKD come from the germline V gene. Deletions cut 10 bases from V and 7 bases from J, with 16 bases between. The CDR3 length is 13 residues. In TCRdb, the 5' RACE reads were re-called with MiXCR into one record per CDR3 protein. The sample contains 350,000 to 550,000 distinct CDR3 sequences, around 20% of which appear only once. The sample consisted of PBMCs, taken before the yellow fever booster vaccination. V gene TRBV10-3 combines with J gene TRBJ2-2; a possible D gene is TRBD2 (5 bases). This clonotype was sampled from a man younger than 30 who received the YFV17D yellow fever vaccine. CDR3: CATHGLYDGELFF. The CDR3 DNA reads TGTGCCACCCATGGACTTTACGACGGGGAGCTGTTTTTT.